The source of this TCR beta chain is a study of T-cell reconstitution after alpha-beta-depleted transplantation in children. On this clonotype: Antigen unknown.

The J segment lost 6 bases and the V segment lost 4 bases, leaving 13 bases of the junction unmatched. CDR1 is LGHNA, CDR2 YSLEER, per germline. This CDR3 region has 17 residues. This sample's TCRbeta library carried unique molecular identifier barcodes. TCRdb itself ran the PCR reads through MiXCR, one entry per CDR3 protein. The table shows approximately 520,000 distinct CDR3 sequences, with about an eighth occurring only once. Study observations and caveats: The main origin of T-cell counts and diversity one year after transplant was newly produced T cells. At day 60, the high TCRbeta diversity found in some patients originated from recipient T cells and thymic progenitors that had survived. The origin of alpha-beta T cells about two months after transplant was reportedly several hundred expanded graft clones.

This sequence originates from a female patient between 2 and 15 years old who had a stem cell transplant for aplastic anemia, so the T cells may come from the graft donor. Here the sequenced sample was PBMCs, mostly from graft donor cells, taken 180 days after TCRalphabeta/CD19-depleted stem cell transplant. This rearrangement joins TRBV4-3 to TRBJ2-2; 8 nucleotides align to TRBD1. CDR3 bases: TGCGCCAGCAGCCCCAGGGCAGGGGGCGGGTACGCCGGGGAGCTGTTTTTT. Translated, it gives CASSPRAGGGYAGELFF.